The 16 T cell receptor beta chains given below trace back to one sample, sequenced in a study of T cells after yellow fever vaccination. Each CDR3 protein is one row after TCRdb ran MiXCR on the 5' RACE reads. The table lists around 340,000 distinct CDR3 sequences, 12% of them singletons. The sample in question was CD4+ T cells sorted from PBMCs, obtained 15 days after the yellow fever booster vaccination. These TCRs come from a man aged 18 to 35 who received the YFV17D yellow fever vaccine.

This clonotype was recorded a few times. CDR3 coding DNA: TGTGCCAGCAGCTTAAACTCAATCAGGAACACTGAAGCTTTCTTT. It translates to CASSLNSIRNTEAFF. The chain uses TRBV7-9 and TRBJ1-1; the D is unclear. The germline V and J ends were trimmed by 2 bases and 1 base, with 11 bases remaining between them. The CDR3 runs 15 residues. CDR1 and CDR2 (germline): SEHNR, FQNEAQ (reference sequence).

CDR3 bases: TGTGCCAGCAGCTTAGACTACAGGAGGACAGGGGGTTATACGCAGTATTTT. Its translation is CASSLDYRRTGGYTQYF. The chain joins TRBV7-9 to TRBJ2-3, with 10 nucleotides matching TRBD1. The CDR3 is made up of 17 amino acids. V shed 1 base and J 7 bases; nucleotides not matched to a gene: 11. CDR1 is SEHNR, CDR2 FQNEAQ, per germline (reference sequence).

V and J are TRBV29-1 and TRBJ2-4; TRBD2 is a possible D gene (6 bases). Trimming took 4 bases from V and 12 from J, leaving 13 bases between them. The germline V gene has CDR1 SQVTM and CDR2 ANQGSEA. The CDR3 runs 11 residues. The CDR3 bases are TGCAGCGTTGGAGCGGGCAGAGGTCAGTACTTC. This translates into CSVGAGRGQYF.

Only a few counts were recorded for this clonotype. This chain connects TRBV6-5 to TRBJ2-2; D call uncertain. Per the germline V gene, CDR1 is MNHEY and CDR2 is SVGAGI. The CDR3 runs to 15 residues. V was pared by 5 bases and J by 6 bases, with 16 bases between. CDR3 in DNA: TGTGCCAGCAGTCGACGACCTGCTGGGGCCGGGGAGCTGTTTTTT. It specifies CASSRRPAGAGELFF.

This clonotype was seen a few times. V is TRBV4-1 and J is TRBJ1-4; D not certain. With 4 bases removed from V and 5 bases from J, the gap between germline ends came to 8 bases. Germline-derived CDR1 and CDR2 are MGHRA and YSYEKL. The CDR3 spans 13 residues. In DNA, the CDR3 is TGCGCCAGCAGCCCCCAGCCCAATGAAAAACTGTTTTTT. This encodes CASSPQPNEKLFF.

The chain couples TRBV2 to TRBJ2-5; D uncertain. V lost 7 bases to trimming and J lost 1 base, with 13 bases between them. CDR3 length: 14 amino acids. The germline gives CDR1 SNHLY, CDR2 FYNNEI. As DNA, the CDR3 is TGTGCCAGCACTTGGACGGACGGCCAAGAGACCCAGTACTTC. Protein product: CASTWTDGQETQYF.

This chain joins TRBV2 and TRBJ2-2, with TRBD2 identical over 10 bases. CDR1 SNHLY and CDR2 FYNNEI come from the germline V gene. Trimming removed 7 bases from V and 5 bases from J; junction bases left unmatched: 4. The CDR3 is 14 amino acids. The CDR3, as DNA: TGTGCCAGCATTAGCGGGGGGCTTACCGGGGAGCTGTTTTTT. Encoded protein: CASISGGLTGELFF.

The chain is built from TRBV28 and TRBJ1-2; D uncertain. Trimming took off 1 base at V and 7 bases at J, with 7 bases between the two ends. Germline CDR1 is MDHEN and CDR2 is SYDVKM. The length of the CDR3 is 12 residues. As DNA, the CDR3 is TGTGCCAGCAGTTTATTCGAGGGTGGCTACACCTTC. It codes for CASSLFEGGYTF.

This chain links TRBV10-3 with TRBJ2-3, with D uncertain. CDR3 size: 14 residues. Trimming removed 7 bases at V and 0 bases at J, with 11 bases between. From germline, CDR1 is ENHRY and CDR2 SYGVKD. The CDR3 DNA is TGTGCCATCAAAAGCAGTCTTAGCACAGATACGCAGTATTTT. Amino acids: CAIKSSLSTDTQYF.

The CDR3 nucleotides read TGTGCCAGCAGCCGGGCTGGACGGAGCTCCTACGAGCAGTACTTC. Translated, it gives CASSRAGRSSYEQYF. The rearrangement joins TRBV6-5 to TRBJ2-7, with D unresolved. V was trimmed by 6 bases and J by 0 bases, leaving 15 bases between them. The germline V gene has CDR1 MNHEY and CDR2 SVGAGI. The CDR3 loop spans 15 amino acids.

This clonotype came up many times. The J gene is TRBJ1-1, the V gene TRBV5-1; a weak D match, TRBD1 (6 bases). Germline V gene lookup returns CDR1 SGHRS and CDR2 YFSETQ. This CDR3 spans 14 amino acids. The V end lost 4 bases, the J end lost 11 bases, and 21 bases lay between the germline ends. DNA for the CDR3: TGCGCCAGCAGCCAGGTGGGGGCGACAGACGGGGCTTTCTTT. This encodes CASSQVGATDGAFF.

This clonotype has only a few counts. V and J are TRBV4-1 and TRBJ1-2; no clear D gene. V gave up 0 bases and J gave up 5 bases, with 16 bases separating them. The CDR3 is 16 residues long. Germline assignment: CDR1 MGHRA and CDR2 YSYEKL. The CDR3, as DNA: TGCGCCAGCAGCCAAGATCCAGGAACAGCTACTTATGGCTACACCTTC. Its translation: CASSQDPGTATYGYTF.

This clonotype was observed a few times. The chain has TRBV27 and TRBJ2-7; D not resolved. V shed 2 bases and J shed 6 bases, with 8 bases lying between them. The CDR3 is 12 amino acids. Per germline, CDR1 MNHEY and CDR2 SMNVEV (reference sequence). CDR3 sequence reads: CASSLNASEQYV. In DNA, the CDR3 is TGTGCCAGCAGTTTAAACGCCTCCGAGCAGTACGTC.

A few counts support this clonotype. The chain employs TRBV20-1 and TRBJ1-5; the D is unclear. Germline V lookup: CDR1 DFQATT, CDR2 SNEGSKA (reference sequence). CDR3 length: 15 residues. The V and J ends lost 6 bases and 4 bases respectively, with 19 bases between them. Here the CDR3 DNA reads TGCAGTGCGACCGGGCCTCCGGTAGTGAATCAGCCCCAGCATTTT. Protein product: CSATGPPVVNQPQHF.

The rearrangement links TRBV6-1 to TRBJ2-4; D is undetermined. The CDR3 is made up of 13 amino acids. CDR1 is MNHNS and CDR2 is SASEGT in the germline V gene. Between the trimmed V and J ends, which lost 0 bases and 10 bases, there was a span of 10 bases. The CDR3 spells CASSEALQSIQYF. Written as DNA, the CDR3 is TGTGCCAGCAGTGAAGCCCTACAATCTATTCAGTACTTC.

This clonotype occurred many times. This chain connects TRBV5-1 to TRBJ2-5; D unclear. The V end lost 2 bases, the J end lost 3 bases, and 14 bases lay between the germline ends. This CDR3 has 15 residues. Germline V gives CDR1 SGHRS, CDR2 YFSETQ. CDR3 region: CASSLSFRTEETQYF. CDR3 bases: TGCGCCAGCAGCTTATCGTTCCGGACCGAAGAGACCCAGTACTTC.